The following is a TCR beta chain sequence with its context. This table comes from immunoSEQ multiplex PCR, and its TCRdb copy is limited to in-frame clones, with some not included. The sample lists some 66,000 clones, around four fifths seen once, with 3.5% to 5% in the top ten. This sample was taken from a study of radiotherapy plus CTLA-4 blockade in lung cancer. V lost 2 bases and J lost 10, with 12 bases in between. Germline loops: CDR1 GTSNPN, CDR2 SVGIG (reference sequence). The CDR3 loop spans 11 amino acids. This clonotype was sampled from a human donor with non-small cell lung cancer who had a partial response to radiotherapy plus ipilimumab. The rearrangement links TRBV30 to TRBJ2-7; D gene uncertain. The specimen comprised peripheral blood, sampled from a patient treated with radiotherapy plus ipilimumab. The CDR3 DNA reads TGTGCCTGGAGTTTTACGGTTTCCCAGTACTTC. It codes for CAWSFTVSQYF.